The present entry profiles one TCR beta chain with its context. Antigen specificity is unknown. CDR1 and CDR2 from the germline V gene are DFQATT and SNEGSKA (reference sequence). V was shortened by 5 bases and J by 10 bases, with 17 bases between the two germline ends. This CDR3 is 12 amino acids long. This sample is part of a study of T cell repertoires in cytomegalovirus infection. TCRdb re-derived calls from the reads in MiXCR, one entry per CDR3 protein. This table has around 430,000 distinct CDR3 sequences, roughly 43% appearing once. The rearrangement uses TRBV20-1 and TRBJ2-5; the D gene is possibly TRBD2 (6 bases). The sequences come from cultured PBMCs, collected from culture after CMV antigen stimulation. The clonotype originates from a human donor in good health (CMV status not recorded). Some clones in this sample may be carry-over from other donors' samples. CDR3 coding DNA: TGCAGTGCTCAAGGAGGAGGGCCCCTCCAGTACTTC. Its translation is CSAQGGGPLQYF.